This entry is about one T cell receptor (beta chain). Its cognate antigen is unknown. The source of the sample is a study of cytomegalovirus exposure and HLA in healthy donors. Background on the study: A data release that came early held approximately 92 million unique TCRs from HLA-typed donors.

Broader study findings: The likely origin of a cluster of highly shared sequence variants was a sequencing artifact.

Both 60 Vbeta primers and 13 Jbeta primers went into the PCR. Here immunoSEQ multiplex PCR was the method, and the copy in TCRdb shows in-frame clones only, minus some. The data show roughly 100,000 clones, 65% seen once. The sequence was collected from a man younger than 45 in good health and CMV-seropositive. Sequencing input: PBMCs.

CDR3 coding DNA: TGTGCCAGCAGTGAAGCGACAGGGAGGAACACCTTC. This translates into CASSEATGRNTF. The chain couples TRBV6-1 to TRBJ1-2; 7 bases are shared with TRBD1. With 0 bases clipped from V and 12 bases from J, the junction kept 4 bases outside the gene matches. The germline gives CDR1 MNHNS, CDR2 SASEGT. The CDR3 spans 12 residues.